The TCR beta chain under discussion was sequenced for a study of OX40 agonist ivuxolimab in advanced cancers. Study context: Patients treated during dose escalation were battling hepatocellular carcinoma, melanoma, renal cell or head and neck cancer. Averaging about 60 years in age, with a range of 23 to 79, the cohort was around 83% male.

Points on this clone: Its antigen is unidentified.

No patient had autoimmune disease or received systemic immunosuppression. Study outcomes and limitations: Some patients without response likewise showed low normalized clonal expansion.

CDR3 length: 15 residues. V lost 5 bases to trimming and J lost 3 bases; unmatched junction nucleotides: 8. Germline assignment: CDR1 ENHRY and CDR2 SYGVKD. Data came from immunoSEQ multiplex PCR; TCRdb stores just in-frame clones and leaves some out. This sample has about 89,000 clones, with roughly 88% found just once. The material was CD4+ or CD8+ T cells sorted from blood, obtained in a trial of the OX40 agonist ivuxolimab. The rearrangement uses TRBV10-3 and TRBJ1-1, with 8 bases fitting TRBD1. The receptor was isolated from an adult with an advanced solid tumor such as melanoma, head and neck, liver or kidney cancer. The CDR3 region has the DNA TGTGCCATCAGTTTACTGGACAGGGTCGACACTGAAGCTTTCTTT. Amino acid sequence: CAISLLDRVDTEAFF.